This entry concerns a single TCR beta chain. The CDR3 is made up of 15 amino acids. The sample comes from a study of blood T cell repertoires in COVID-19. Study context: Samples representing acute and convalescent COVID-19 were sourced from the United States, Italy and Spain. From T cells, B-cell-depleted T cells, or PBMCs came the material, which was cDNA or gDNA.

As originally analysed: Estimation of nucleated cell counts relied on the amplification of reference gene primers. TCRdb's copy holds only in-frame clones and misses some; the assay was immunoSEQ multiplex PCR. V, J and clone size were drawn from that table, and D and trimming were deduced from the DNA. The sample consists of about 190,000 clones, 90% of them appearing once. This sequence originates from a man in his fifties with acute or convalescent COVID-19. This chain connects TRBV12-2 to TRBJ2-1; the table names TRBD2, a call not compared with the DNA. TRBV12-2 is described as a pseudogene. The sample was peripheral blood. CDR3 amino acids: CASRLYSRERNEQFF. DNA for the CDR3: TGTGCAAGTCGCTTATATTCCCGGGAGAGGAATGAGCAGTTCTTC.